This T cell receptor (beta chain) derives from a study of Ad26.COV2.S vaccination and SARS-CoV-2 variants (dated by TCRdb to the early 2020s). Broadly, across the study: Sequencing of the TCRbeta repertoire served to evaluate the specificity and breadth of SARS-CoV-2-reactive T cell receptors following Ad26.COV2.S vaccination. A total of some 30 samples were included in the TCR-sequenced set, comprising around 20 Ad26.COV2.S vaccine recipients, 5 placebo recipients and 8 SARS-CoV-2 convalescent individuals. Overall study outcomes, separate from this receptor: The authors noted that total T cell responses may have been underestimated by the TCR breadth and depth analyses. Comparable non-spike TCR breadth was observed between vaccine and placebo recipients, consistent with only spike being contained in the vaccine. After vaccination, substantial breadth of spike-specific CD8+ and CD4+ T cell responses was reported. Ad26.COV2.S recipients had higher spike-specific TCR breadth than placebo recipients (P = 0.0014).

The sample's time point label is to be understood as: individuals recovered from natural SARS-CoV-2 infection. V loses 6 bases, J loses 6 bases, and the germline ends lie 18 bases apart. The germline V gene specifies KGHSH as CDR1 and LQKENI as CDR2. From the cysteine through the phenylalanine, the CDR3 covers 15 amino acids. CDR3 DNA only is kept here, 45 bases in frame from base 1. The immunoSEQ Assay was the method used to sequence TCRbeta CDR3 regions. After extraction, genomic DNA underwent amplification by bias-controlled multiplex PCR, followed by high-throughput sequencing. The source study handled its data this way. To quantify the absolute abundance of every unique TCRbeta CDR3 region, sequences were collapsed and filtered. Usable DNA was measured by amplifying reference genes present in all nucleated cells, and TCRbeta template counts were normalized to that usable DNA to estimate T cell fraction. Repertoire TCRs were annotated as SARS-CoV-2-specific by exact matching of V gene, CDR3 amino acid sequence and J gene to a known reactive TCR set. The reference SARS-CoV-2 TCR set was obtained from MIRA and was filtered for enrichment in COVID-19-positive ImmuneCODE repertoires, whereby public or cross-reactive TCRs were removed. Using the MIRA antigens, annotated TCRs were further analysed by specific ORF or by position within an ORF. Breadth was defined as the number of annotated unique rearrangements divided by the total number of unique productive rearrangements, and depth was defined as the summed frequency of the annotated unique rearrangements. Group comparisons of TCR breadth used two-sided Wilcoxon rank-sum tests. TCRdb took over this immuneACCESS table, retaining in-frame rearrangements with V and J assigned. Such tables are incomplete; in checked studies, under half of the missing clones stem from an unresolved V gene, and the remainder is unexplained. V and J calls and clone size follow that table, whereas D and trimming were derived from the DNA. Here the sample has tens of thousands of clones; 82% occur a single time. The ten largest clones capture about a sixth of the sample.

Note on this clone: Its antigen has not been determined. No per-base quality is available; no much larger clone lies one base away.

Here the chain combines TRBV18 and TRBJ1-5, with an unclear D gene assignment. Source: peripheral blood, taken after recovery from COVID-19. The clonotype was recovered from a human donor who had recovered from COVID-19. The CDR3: CASSAVHGGSQPQHF. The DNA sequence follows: TGTGCCAGCTCCGCCGTTCATGGTGGTTCTCAGCCCCAGCATTTT.